This note documents a single T cell receptor beta chain sequence. The table lists this clonotype with many counts. Its antigen is not yet known. A much larger clone differs from this one at a single base, so this may be a read error. TCR cDNA was synthesized by 5'RACE template switching, which introduced a universal primer site and unique molecular identifiers. Priming for cDNA synthesis came from both the TCR alpha and TCR beta constant segments. Libraries were amplified in two PCR steps, with sample barcodes and sequencing adapters added in the second step. Libraries were sequenced on Illumina HiSeq 2500 (2x100 bp) or NovaSeq (2x150 bp). As for the authors' bioinformatics: MIGEC was used to demultiplex reads and collapse the reads into UMI consensus sequences, and MiXCR was used for V(D)J alignment. Vaccine-responding clonotypes were defined with edgeR using replicate PBMC samples, requiring FDR below 0.01 and a log2 fold change above 5 up to day 15. Bulk clonotypes were assigned CD4 or CD8 identity according to which sequenced CD4 or CD8 repertoire held them at higher abundance. TCRdb ran its own pipeline on the public reads, namely fastp trimming at Q25 and MiXCR clone calling, and kept in-frame beta chains. Each entry is one CDR3 protein sequence, shown with its most common DNA and genes. The V and J calls, along with clone size, are taken from TCRdb and not from the paper's own processing. This sample comprises roughly 300,000 distinct CDR3 sequences, around 6.8% of them detected only once. Together, the top ten hold roughly a sixth of the sample.

Reading the label with the study, this specimen's treatment or condition is: live attenuated yellow fever vaccine strain. At each blood-draw timepoint, two biological replicates of bulk PBMCs were collected. A standard Ficoll-Paque protocol was used to isolate PBMCs from peripheral blood. TriZol was used to extract RNA from bulk PBMCs, CD4 and CD8 fractions, and dextramer-positive and dextramer-negative fractions. The CDR3 contains 13 residues, cysteine and phenylalanine counted. Just the 39-base CDR3 DNA is kept, in frame starting at base 1. V is shortened by 6 bases, J by 7 bases, and the region joining them spans 12 bases. This entry belongs to a study of T cells after yellow fever vaccination (dated by TCRdb to about 2019). About the full investigation: Libraries from fractions with low cell numbers were prepared with the SMART-Seq v4 Ultra Low Input RNA kit. To track T-cell clones before and after primary and booster YFV17D yellow fever vaccination, bulk TCR alpha and beta repertoires were sequenced longitudinally. Two healthy male donors made up the cohort, one aged 18 to 29 years and the other aged 30 to 40 years. Blood was collected at multiple timepoints before and after primary and secondary immunization, and bulk PBMC replicates and cell subsets were isolated. The study at large found these results: The secondary T-cell response was weaker than the primary response but faster, peaking on day 5 instead of day 15. After the booster, most clones that had expanded after primary vaccination were detected again (around 96% of CD4 and 88% of CD8), suggesting broad maintenance of memory. A small share of clonotypes was detected in both CD4 and CD8 compartments, with the overlap likely arising from convergent recombination. Because only two donors were included in the study, the extent to which the findings can be generalized is limited. FACS-sorted repertoires could contain abundant contaminating clonotypes from the bulk population, so computational filtering was required.

The TCR comes from a man aged 18 to 30 who received the YFV17D yellow fever vaccine. In this chain, TRBV12-3 or TRBV12-4 is recombined with TRBJ2-2, and the D gene may be TRBD1, 7 bases matching. The sample consisted of PBMCs, taken 45 days after the first yellow fever vaccination. The DNA sequence is as follows: TGTGCCAGCAGGCGACAGGGAGGCGGGGAGCTGTTTTTT. Its coded protein is CASRRQGGGELFF.